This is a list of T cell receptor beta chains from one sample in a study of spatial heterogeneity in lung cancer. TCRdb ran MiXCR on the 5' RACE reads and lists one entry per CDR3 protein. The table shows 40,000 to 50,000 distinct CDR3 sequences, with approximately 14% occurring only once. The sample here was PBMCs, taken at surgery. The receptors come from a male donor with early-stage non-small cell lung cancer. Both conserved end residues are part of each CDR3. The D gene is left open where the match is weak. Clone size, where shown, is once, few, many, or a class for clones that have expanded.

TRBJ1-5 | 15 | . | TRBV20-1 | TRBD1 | CSARGTGAVNQPQHF | TGCAGTGCTAGAGGGACAGGGGCCGTCAATCAGCCCCAGCATTTT
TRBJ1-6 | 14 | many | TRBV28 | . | CASRTSNSGSPLHF | TGTGCCAGCAGAACTTCAAATTCGGGTTCACCCCTCCACTTT
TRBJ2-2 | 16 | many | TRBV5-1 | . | CASSLEISPMTGELFF | TGCGCCAGCAGCTTGGAAATCTCCCCCATGACAGGGGAGCTGTTTTTT
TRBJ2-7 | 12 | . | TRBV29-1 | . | CSARGSRYEQYF | TGCAGCGCAAGAGGGAGTAGGTACGAGCAGTACTTC
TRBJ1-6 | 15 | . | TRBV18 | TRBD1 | CASSPGTGSNSPLHF | TGTGCCAGCTCACCCGGGACAGGGAGCAATTCACCCCTCCACTTT
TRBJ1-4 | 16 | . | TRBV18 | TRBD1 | CASSPRPGTANEKLFF | TGTGCCAGCTCACCACGACCCGGGACAGCTAATGAAAAACTGTTTTTT
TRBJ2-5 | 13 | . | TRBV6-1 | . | CVSRASGIETQYF | TGTGTCAGCAGGGCCTCCGGTATAGAGACCCAGTACTTC
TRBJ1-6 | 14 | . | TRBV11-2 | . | CASSFNSNNSPLHF | TGTGCCAGCAGCTTCAACTCTAATAATTCACCCCTCCACTTT
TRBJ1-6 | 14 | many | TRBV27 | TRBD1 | CASSLSGQGSPLHF | TGTGCCAGCAGTTTATCCGGACAGGGTTCACCCCTCCACTTT
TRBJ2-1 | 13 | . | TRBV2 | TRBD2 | CASSRTSGNEQFF | TGTGCCAGCAGTCGGACTAGCGGCAATGAGCAGTTCTTC
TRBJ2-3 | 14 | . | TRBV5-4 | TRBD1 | CASSGQGPGDTQYF | TGTGCCAGCTCCGGACAGGGGCCCGGAGATACGCAGTATTTT
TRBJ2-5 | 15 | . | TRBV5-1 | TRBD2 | CASTPGGALQETQYF | TGCGCCAGCACCCCGGGGGGGGCGCTTCAAGAGACCCAGTACTTC
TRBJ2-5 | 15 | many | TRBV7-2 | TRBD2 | CASSLNAGVGETQYF | TGTGCCAGCAGCTTAAACGCGGGAGTTGGGGAGACCCAGTACTTC
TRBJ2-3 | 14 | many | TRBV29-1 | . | CSVSARAGTGGQYF | TGCAGCGTTTCGGCCAGGGCCGGCACAGGTGGGCAGTATTTT
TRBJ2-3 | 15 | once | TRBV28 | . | CASRAGGGRTDTQYF | TGTGCCAGCAGAGCAGGGGGCGGGAGAACAGATACGCAGTATTTT
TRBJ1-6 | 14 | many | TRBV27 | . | CASRTGVGNSPLHF | TGTGCCAGCAGAACCGGGGTGGGAAATTCACCCCTCCACTTT
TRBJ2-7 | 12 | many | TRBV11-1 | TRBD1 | CASSYDRAEQYF | TGTGCCAGCAGCTACGACAGGGCCGAGCAGTACTTC
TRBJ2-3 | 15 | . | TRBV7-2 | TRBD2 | CASSGQGLAGGFQYF | TGTGCCAGCAGCGGCCAGGGACTAGCGGGAGGATTCCAGTATTTT
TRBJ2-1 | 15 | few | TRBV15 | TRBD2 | CATSRDGTSGSEQFF | TGTGCCACCAGCAGAGATGGGACTAGCGGGAGTGAGCAGTTCTTC
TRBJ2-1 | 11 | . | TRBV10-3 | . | CAIGEDNEQFF | TGTGCCATCGGGGAGGACAATGAGCAGTTCTTC
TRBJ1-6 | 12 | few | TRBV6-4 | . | CASSDHTGSLHF | TGTGCCAGCAGTGATCATACGGGGTCCCTCCACTTT
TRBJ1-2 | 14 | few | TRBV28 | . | CASSFRQTHYGYTF | TGTGCCAGCAGTTTCCGACAGACACACTATGGCTACACCTTC
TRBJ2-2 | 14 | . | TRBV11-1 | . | CASSLEPSTGELFF | TGTGCCAGCAGCTTAGAACCCAGCACCGGGGAGCTGTTTTTT
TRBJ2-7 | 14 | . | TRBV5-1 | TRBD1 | CASSADRGDYEQYF | TGCGCCAGCAGCGCCGACAGGGGAGACTACGAGCAGTACTTC
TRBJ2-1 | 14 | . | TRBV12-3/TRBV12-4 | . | CASSFGLETDEQFF | TGTGCCAGCAGTTTTGGACTTGAGACCGATGAGCAGTTCTTC
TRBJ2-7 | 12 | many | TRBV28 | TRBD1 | CASGTGVHEQYF | TGTGCCAGCGGGACAGGGGTCCACGAGCAGTACTTC
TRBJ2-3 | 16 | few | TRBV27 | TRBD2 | CASSLSNPGRADTQYF | TGTGCCAGCAGTTTATCCAACCCAGGGAGGGCAGATACGCAGTATTTT
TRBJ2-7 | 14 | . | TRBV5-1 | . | CASSSPDSTYEQYF | TGCGCCAGCAGCTCGCCCGACAGCACCTACGAGCAGTACTTC
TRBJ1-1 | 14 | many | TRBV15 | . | CATSRDSSNTEAFF | TGTGCCACCAGCAGAGATTCCTCAAACACTGAAGCTTTCTTT
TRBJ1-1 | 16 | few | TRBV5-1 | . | CASSLFGGGSNTEAFF | TGCGCCAGCAGCTTGTTTGGTGGGGGGTCGAACACTGAAGCTTTCTTT
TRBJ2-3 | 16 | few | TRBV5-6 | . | CASSTPGTRSKDTQYF | TGTGCCAGCAGCACACCCGGGACACGGTCAAAAGATACGCAGTATTTT
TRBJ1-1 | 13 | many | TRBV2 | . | CASRLTGRSEAFF | TGTGCCAGCAGATTGACAGGTCGGTCTGAAGCTTTCTTT
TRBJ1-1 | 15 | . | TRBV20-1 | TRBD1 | CSASGTGGMNTEAFF | TGCAGTGCTTCCGGGACAGGGGGTATGAACACTGAAGCTTTCTTT
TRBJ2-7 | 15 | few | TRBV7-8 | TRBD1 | CASSFDRGFSYEQYF | TGTGCCAGCAGCTTCGACAGGGGATTCTCCTACGAGCAGTACTTC
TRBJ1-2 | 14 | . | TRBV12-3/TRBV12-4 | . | CASSFSEGSYGYTF | TGTGCCAGCAGTTTCTCCGAAGGGAGCTATGGCTACACCTTC
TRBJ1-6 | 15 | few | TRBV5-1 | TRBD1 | CASSSDRVGNSPLHF | TGCGCCAGCAGCTCGGACAGGGTGGGGAATTCACCCCTCCACTTT
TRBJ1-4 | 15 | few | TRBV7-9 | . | CASSLWQGRGEKLFF | TGTGCCAGCAGCTTATGGCAAGGAAGGGGAGAAAAACTGTTTTTT
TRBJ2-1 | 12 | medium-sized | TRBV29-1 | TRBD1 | CSDRQGYNEQFF | TGCAGCGACCGACAGGGTTACAATGAGCAGTTCTTC
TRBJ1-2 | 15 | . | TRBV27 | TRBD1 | CDSSISDRVYRGYTF | TGTGACAGCAGTATATCGGACAGGGTTTATCGCGGCTACACCTTC
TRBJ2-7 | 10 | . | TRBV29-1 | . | CSVRTYEQYF | TGCAGCGTCAGAACCTACGAGCAGTACTTC
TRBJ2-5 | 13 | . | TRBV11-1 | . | CASSLGVQETQYF | TGTGCCAGCAGCTTAGGGGTGCAAGAGACCCAGTACTTC
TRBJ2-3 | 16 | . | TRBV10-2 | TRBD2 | CASSEGRAGDGDTQYF | TGCGCCAGCAGTGAAGGTAGAGCGGGAGATGGAGATACGCAGTATTTT
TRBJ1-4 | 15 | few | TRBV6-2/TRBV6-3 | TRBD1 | CASSYGTGADEKLFF | TGTGCCAGCAGTTACGGGACAGGCGCAGATGAAAAACTGTTTTTT
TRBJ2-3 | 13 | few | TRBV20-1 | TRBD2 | CSFFRLAADTQYF | TGCAGTTTTTTTAGACTAGCTGCAGATACGCAGTATTTT
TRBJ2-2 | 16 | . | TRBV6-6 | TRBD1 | CAGVLRDRDRQGELFF | TGTGCCGGAGTTCTTCGGGACAGGGATAGACAAGGGGAGCTGTTTTTT
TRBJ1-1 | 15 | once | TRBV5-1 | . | CASSFSQNRRAEAFF | TGCGCCAGCAGCTTTTCCCAGAACAGGCGGGCTGAAGCTTTCTTT
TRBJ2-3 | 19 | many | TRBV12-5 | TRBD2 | CASDGPQRFLAGGTDTQYF | TGTGCTAGTGACGGGCCTCAAAGATTTTTAGCGGGGGGCACAGATACGCAGTATTTT
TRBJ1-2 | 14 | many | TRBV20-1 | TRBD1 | CSARPPGQAYGYTF | TGCAGTGCTAGACCGCCGGGACAGGCCTATGGCTACACCTTC
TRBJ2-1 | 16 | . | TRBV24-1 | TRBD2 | CATSDRTSRDYNEQFF | TGTGCCACCAGTGATCGGACTAGCAGAGACTACAATGAGCAGTTCTTC
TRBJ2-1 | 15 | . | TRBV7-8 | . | CASSLERSSYNEQFF | TGTGCCAGCAGCTTAGAGCGGTCCTCCTACAATGAGCAGTTCTTC
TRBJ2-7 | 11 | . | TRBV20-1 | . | CRSDIGYEQYF | TGCAGGTCGGATATCGGCTACGAGCAGTACTTC
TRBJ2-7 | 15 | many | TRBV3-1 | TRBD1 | CASTVAGGPAYEQYF | TGTGCCAGCACCGTCGCAGGGGGCCCTGCCTACGAGCAGTACTTC
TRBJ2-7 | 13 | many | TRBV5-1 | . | CASSLSSRGEQYF | TGCGCCAGCAGCTTGTCAAGTCGTGGCGAGCAGTACTTC
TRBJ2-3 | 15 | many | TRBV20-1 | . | CSARDVTGNRDTQYF | TGCAGTGCTAGAGATGTCACTGGCAACAGGGATACGCAGTATTTT
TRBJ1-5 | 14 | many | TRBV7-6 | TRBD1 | CASSWGTGNQPQHF | TGTGCCAGCAGCTGGGGGACAGGCAATCAGCCCCAGCATTTT